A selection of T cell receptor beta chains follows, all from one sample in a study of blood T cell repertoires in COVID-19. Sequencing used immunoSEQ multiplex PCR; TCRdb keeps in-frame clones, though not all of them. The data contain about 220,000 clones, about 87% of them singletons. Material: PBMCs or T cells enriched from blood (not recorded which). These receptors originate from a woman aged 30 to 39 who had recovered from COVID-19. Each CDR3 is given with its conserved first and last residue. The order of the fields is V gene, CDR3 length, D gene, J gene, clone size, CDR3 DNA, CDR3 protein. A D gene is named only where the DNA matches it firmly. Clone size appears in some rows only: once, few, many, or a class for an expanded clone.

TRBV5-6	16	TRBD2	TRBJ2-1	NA	TGTGCCAGCAGCTTGGTGGCGGGGGGGCATTACAATGAGCAGTTCTTC	CASSLVAGGHYNEQFF
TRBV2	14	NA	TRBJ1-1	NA	TGTGCCAGCAGTGATCGATCGGTTAACACTGAAGCTTTCTTT	CASSDRSVNTEAFF
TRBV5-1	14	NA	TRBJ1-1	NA	TGCGCCAGCAGCGTGGGACTTAATAATGCTGAAGCTTTCTTT	CASSVGLNNAEAFF
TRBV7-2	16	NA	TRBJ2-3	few	TGTGCCAGCAGTTTAGGGGCAGGGTCGGACACAGATACGCAGTATTTT	CASSLGAGSDTDTQYF
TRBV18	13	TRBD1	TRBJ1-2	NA	TGTGCCAGCTCACGACAGGGTAACTATGGCTACACCTTC	CASSRQGNYGYTF
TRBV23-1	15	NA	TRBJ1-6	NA	TGCGCCAGCAGTCAATCGGAGGGACTCGGATCACCCCTCCACTTT	CASSQSEGLGSPLHF
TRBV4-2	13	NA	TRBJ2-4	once	TGTGCCAGCAGCCCAACCCTAGCGTCCCCTCAGTACTTC	CASSPTLASPQYF
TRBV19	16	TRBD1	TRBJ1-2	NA	TGTGCCAGTAGTATAGATGGGACAGGGAGGCACTATGGCTACACCTTC	CASSIDGTGRHYGYTF
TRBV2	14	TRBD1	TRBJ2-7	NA	TGTGCCAGCAGTGAACACAGGGGGCGATACGAGCAGTACTTC	CASSEHRGRYEQYF
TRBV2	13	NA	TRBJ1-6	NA	TGTGCCACCTCACAGAGAAGTAGTTCACCCCTCCACTTT	CATSQRSSSPLHF
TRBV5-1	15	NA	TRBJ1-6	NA	TGCGCCAGCAGCCGAGACCGGAGAGAAAATTCACCCCTCCACTTT	CASSRDRRENSPLHF
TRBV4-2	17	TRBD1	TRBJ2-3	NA	TGTGCCAGCAGCCAAGAAACGACAGGGGGAGGCACAGATACGCAGTATTTT	CASSQETTGGGTDTQYF
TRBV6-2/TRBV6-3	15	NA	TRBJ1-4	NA	TGTGCCAGCAGTTACTCGAAGAATAGGAGGCGTCAACTGTTTTTT	CASSYSKNRRRQLFF
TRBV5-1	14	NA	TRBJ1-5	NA	TGCGCCAGCAGCCTAGAGACAGCCCAGTGGCCCCAGCATTTT	CASSLETAQWPQHF
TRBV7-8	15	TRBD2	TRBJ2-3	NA	TGTGCCAGCAGCTTAGAACTAGCGGGCACAGATACGCAGTATTTT	CASSLELAGTDTQYF
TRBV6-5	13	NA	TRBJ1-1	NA	TGTGCCAGCATGCTACAGGGGAACACTGAAGCTTTCTTT	CASMLQGNTEAFF
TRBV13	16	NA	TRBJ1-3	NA	TGTGCCAGCAGCTTAGAAGGGGAACGTATAGGAAACACCATATATTTT	CASSLEGERIGNTIYF
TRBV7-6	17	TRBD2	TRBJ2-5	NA	TGTGCCAGCAGCCACAGGACTAGCGGGGGGGGGCAAGAGACCCAGTACTTC	CASSHRTSGGGQETQYF
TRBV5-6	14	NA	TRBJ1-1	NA	TGTGCCAGCAGCGTAGGACAGAGGAACACTGAAGCTTTCTTT	CASSVGQRNTEAFF
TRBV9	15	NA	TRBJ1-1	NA	TGTGCCAGCAGCGTAGCCGGGACAAGCAACACTGAAGCTTTCTTT	CASSVAGTSNTEAFF
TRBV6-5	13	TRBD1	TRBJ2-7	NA	TGTGCCAGCAACAGGGACAGCCACCACGAGCAGTACTTC	CASNRDSHHEQYF
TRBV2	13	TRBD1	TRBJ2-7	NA	TGTGCCAGCAGCCGGGACAGGGGCCCCGAGCAGTACTTC	CASSRDRGPEQYF